Shown below are 11 T cell receptor beta chains from a single sample sequenced in a study of graft-versus-host responses after intestinal transplantation. The antigens for these receptors are not known. The assay was immunoSEQ multiplex PCR, and TCRdb's table has in-frame clones only and misses some. Here the sample spans 20,000 to 30,000 clones, roughly 87% being singletons. The specimen was unstimulated CD4+ T cells sorted from spleen or lymph node cells, collected before intestinal transplant. Every receptor here comes from a human donor who received an intestinal transplant.

This rearrangement joins TRBV5-3 to TRBJ1-6, with D uncertain. TRBV5-3 qualifies as an ORF whose function is uncertain. The CDR3 covers 17 residues. Trimming removed 1 base at V and 2 bases at J, with 13 bases between. CDR3 sequence (DNA): TGTGCCAGAAGCTTGTCTGGTGGGGTAGCCTATAATTCACCCCTCCACTTT. As protein: CARSLSGGVAYNSPLHF.

Comments on this clone: The junction departs from germline at one end; a sequencing error may be responsible. This chain uses TRBV7-7 with TRBJ2-2, with 12 bases matching TRBD2. The CDR3 extends over 18 amino acids. Germline values: CDR1 SSHAT, CDR2 FNYEAQ (reference sequence). The CDR3 here is CASSLIPSGRAGTGELFF. The CDR3 DNA reads TGTGCTAGCAGCTTAATTCCTAGCGGGAGGGCAGGAACCGGGGAGCTGTTTTTT.

The chain has TRBV2 and TRBJ2-5; D is unclear. V was cut by 2 bases and J by 3 bases, with 4 bases left in between. In germline, CDR1 is SNHLY, CDR2 FYNNEI. The CDR3 loop spans 12 amino acids. DNA for the CDR3: TGTGCCAGCAGTGAACCCAAAGAGACCCAGTACTTC. Translated: CASSEPKETQYF.

This rearrangement joins TRBV27 to TRBJ2-1; D uncertain. Trimming took 7 bases from V and 0 from J, leaving 16 bases between them. Germline assignment: CDR1 MNHEY and CDR2 SMNVEV (reference sequence). The CDR3 totals 16 residues. In nucleotides, the CDR3 is TGTGCCAGCAACCCAGAAGGCCATCGCTCCTACAATGAGCAGTTCTTC. Its protein product is CASNPEGHRSYNEQFF.

V gene TRBV15 combines with J gene TRBJ1-3; possible D gene TRBD1, 5 bases. This CDR3 is 17 amino acids long. From germline, CDR1 is LNHNV and CDR2 YYDKDF (reference sequence). Trimming took 5 bases from V and 7 from J, leaving 24 bases between them. CDR3 protein: CATSDLKFRGVRNTIYF. Here the CDR3 DNA reads TGTGCCACCAGCGACCTGAAGTTTCGGGGGGTTCGGAACACCATATATTTT.

A single count supports this clone. This rearrangement joins TRBV7-9 to TRBJ2-7; weak D call: TRBD2 (6 bases). V was clipped by 1 base and J by 7 bases, with 20 bases between them. The CDR3 loop spans 16 amino acids. Looked up from germline, CDR1 is SEHNR and CDR2 is FQNEAQ (reference sequence). CDR3 amino acids: CASSLVPRDSRREQYF. The CDR3 region has the DNA TGTGCCAGCAGCTTAGTTCCCCGGGACTCCCGACGTGAGCAGTACTTC.

V usage is TRBV2 and J usage is TRBJ2-2; 7 bases align to TRBD1. This CDR3 is 15 amino acids long. The V and J ends lost 4 bases and 7 bases, in that order; junction bases with no gene match: 9. Germline loops: CDR1 SNHLY, CDR2 FYNNEI. The CDR3 nucleotides are TGTGCCAGCAGTGGACAGGGTGGATCTGTCGGGGAGCTGTTTTTT. Amino acids: CASSGQGGSVGELFF.

The chain combines TRBV10-2 with TRBJ2-7; 13 bases fit TRBD2. The V gene's germline CDR1 is WSHSY and CDR2 SAAADI. CDR3 size: 15 residues. Losses at the gene ends were 6 bases for V and 3 bases for J; bases not matched to a gene: 5. The CDR3 region is CASRGTSGMGYEQYF. The CDR3 DNA reads TGCGCCAGCAGAGGGACTAGCGGGATGGGCTACGAGCAGTACTTC.

V and J are TRBV28 and TRBJ2-3; 10 bases line up with TRBD2. The ends lost 5 bases at V and 4 bases at J; junction bases unmatched: 9. This CDR3 has 16 amino acids. The germline V gene encodes CDR1 MDHEN and CDR2 SYDVKM. CDR3 amino acids: CASSPQLAGISDTQYF. The CDR3 DNA follows: TGTGCCAGCAGTCCTCAACTAGCGGGGATCTCAGATACGCAGTATTTT. Using reference TRBV28 and TRBJ2-3 for the parts outside the CDR3, the full variable domain is DVKVTQSSRYLVKRTGEKVFLECVQDMDHENMFWYRQDPGLGLRLIYFSYDVKMKEKGDIPEGYSVSREKKERFSLILESASTNQTSMYLCASSPQLAGISDTQYFGPGTRLTVL.

This clone was observed once. This sequence joins TRBV19 and TRBJ2-1; TRBD2 matches at 8 bases. The CDR3 covers 15 residues. The V gene end was trimmed by 4 bases and the J gene end by 9 bases; junction bases not matched to a gene: 11. Per germline, CDR1 LNHDA and CDR2 SQIVND (reference sequence). CDR3 in DNA: TGTGCCAGTAGTAAACCGGGACTAGGAGCTGCTGAGCAGTTCTTC. As protein: CASSKPGLGAAEQFF.

The chain carries TRBV18 and TRBJ2-5; 9 bases agree with TRBD1. Per the germline V gene, CDR1 is KGHSH and CDR2 is LQKENI. This CDR3 is 15 amino acids long. V shed 3 bases and J 3 bases; nucleotides not matched to a gene: 5. The CDR3 protein is CASSPITGGEETQYF. As DNA, the CDR3 is TGTGCCAGCTCACCGATCACAGGGGGCGAAGAGACCCAGTACTTC.